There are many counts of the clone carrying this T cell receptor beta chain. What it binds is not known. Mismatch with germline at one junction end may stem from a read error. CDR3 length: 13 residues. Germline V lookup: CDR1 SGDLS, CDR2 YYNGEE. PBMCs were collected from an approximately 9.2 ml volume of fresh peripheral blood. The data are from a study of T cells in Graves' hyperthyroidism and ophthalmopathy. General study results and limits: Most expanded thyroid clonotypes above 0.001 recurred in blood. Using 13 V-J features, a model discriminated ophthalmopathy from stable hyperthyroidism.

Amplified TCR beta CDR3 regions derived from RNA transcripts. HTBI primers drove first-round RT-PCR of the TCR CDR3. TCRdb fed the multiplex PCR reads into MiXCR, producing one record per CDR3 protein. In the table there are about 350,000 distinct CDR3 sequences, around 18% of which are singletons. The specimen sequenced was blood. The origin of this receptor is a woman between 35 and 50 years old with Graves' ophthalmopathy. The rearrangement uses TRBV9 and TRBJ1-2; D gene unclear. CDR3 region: CASSVASGYGNTF. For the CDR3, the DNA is TGTGCCAGCAGCGTAGCCAGTGGCTATGGCAACACCTTC.